This T cell receptor beta chain was identified in a study of spatial heterogeneity in lung cancer. Study-wide context: Consistent detection of more beta-chain than alpha-chain sequences was observed.

This clonotype has just a few counts. Time point described: blood at routine non-recurrence follow-up after resection. Unsorted whole RNA of tumor, nontumor lung or frozen PBMC was sequenced. Germline trimming cut 0 bases from V and 4 bases from J; bases unmatched to any gene: 11. Looked up from germline, CDR1 is DFQATT and CDR2 is SNEGSKA (reference sequence). The CDR3 spans 17 residues. TCR cDNA molecules each had a unique molecular identifier. TCRdb independently ran MiXCR on the 5' RACE reads; one entry per CDR3 protein. The data contain some 41,000 distinct CDR3 sequences, about 23% of them seen just once; the ten biggest clones take up under 8%.

This material consisted of PBMCs, taken at follow-up. The TCR originated in a female donor with early-stage non-small cell lung cancer. V is TRBV20-1 and J is TRBJ2-1; 8 positions agree with TRBD2. The CDR3 is CSARDSIRLALYNEQFF. In nucleotides, the CDR3 is TGCAGTGCTAGAGATTCAATCCGACTAGCGCTTTACAATGAGCAGTTCTTC.